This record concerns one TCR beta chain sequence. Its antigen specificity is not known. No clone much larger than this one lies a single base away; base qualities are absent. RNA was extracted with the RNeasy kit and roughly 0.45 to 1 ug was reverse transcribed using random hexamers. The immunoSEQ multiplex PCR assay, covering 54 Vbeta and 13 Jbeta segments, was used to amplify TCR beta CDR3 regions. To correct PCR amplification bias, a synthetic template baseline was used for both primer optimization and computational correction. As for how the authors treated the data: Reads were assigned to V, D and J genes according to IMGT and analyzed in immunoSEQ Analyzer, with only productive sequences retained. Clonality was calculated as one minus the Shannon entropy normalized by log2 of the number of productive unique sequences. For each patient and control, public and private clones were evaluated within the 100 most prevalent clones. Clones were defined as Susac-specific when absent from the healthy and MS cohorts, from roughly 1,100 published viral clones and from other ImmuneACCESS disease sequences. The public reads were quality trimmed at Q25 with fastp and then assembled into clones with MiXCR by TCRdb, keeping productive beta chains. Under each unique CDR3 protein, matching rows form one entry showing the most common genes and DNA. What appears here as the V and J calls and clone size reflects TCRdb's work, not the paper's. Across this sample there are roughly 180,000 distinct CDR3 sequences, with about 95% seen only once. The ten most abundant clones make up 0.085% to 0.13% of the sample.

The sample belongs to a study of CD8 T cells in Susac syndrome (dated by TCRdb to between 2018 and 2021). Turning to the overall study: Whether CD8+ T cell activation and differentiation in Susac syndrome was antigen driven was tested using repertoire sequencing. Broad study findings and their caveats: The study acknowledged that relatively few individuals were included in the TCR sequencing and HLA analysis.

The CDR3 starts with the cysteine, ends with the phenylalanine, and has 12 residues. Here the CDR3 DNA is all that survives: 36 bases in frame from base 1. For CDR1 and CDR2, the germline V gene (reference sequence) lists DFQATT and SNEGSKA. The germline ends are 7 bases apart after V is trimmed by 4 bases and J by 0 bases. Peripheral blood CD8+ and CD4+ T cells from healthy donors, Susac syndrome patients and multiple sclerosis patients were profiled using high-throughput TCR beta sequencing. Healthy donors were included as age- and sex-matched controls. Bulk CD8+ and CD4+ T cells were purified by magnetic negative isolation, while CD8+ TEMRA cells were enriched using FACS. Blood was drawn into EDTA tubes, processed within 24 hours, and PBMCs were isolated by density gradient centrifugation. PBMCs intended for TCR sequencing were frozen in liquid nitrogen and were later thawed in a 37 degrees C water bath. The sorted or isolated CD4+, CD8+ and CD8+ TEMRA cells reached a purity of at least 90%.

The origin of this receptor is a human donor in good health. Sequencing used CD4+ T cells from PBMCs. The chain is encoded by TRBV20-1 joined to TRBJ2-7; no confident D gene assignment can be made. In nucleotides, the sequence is TGCAGTGCTATCCAGGTCTCCTACGAGCAGTACTTC. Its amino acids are CSAIQVSYEQYF.